This TCR beta chain was sequenced during a study of blood T cell repertoires in COVID-19. At the level of the study: The study drew acute and convalescent COVID-19 samples from the United States, Italy and Spain.

V lost 3 bases to trimming and J lost 8 bases, with 14 bases between them. The CDR3 contains 14 residues. Looked up from germline, CDR1 is DFQATT and CDR2 is SNEGSKA (reference sequence). Sequencing used immunoSEQ multiplex PCR; TCRdb keeps in-frame clones, though not all of them. The sample includes some 170,000 clones, roughly four fifths of them seen just once. The sample comprised peripheral blood. The chain recombines TRBV20-1 with TRBJ1-6; tentative D call: TRBD1 (5 bases). The sequence was obtained from a woman of 80 years or more with acute or convalescent COVID-19. In DNA, the CDR3 is TGCAGTGCTAGTAGATACAGCAGGGATTCACCCCTCCACTTT. Its translation: CSASRYSRDSPLHF.